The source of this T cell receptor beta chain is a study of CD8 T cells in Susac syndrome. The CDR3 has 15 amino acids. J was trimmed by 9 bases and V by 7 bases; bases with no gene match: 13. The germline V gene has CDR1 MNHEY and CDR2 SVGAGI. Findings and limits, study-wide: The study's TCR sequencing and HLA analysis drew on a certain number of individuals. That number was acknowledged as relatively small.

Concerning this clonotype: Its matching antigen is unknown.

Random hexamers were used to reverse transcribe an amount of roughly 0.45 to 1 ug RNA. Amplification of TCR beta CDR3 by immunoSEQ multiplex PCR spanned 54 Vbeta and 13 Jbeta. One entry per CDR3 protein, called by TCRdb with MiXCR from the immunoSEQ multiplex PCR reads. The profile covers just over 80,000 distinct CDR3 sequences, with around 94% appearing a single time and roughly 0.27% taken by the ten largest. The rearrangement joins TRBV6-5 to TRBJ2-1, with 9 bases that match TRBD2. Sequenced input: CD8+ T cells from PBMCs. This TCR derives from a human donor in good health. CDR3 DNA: TGTGCCAGCACCTTAGCGGGAGATAAGTTTAGTGAGCAGTTCTTC. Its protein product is CASTLAGDKFSEQFF.